A single sample is the source of the 25 T cell receptor beta chains below, sequenced in a study of immune reconstitution after stem cell transplant in scleroderma (TCRdb year 2017). Library preparation was by RT-PCR. Sequencing used an Illumina MiSeq. The raw public reads went through TCRdb reprocessing: fastp at Q25, MiXCR clone calling, in-frame beta chains kept. Every CDR3 protein is listed once, alongside the most common genes and DNA of its rows. A total of about 4,900 distinct CDR3 sequences appear in this sample, less than 8.5% of them only once. The ten largest clones add up to roughly 4.2% of the sample. Sample collection was performed before or after autologous hematopoietic stem cell transplantation (not recorded which). All receptors derive from a male donor with systemic sclerosis.

The chain links TRBV28 to TRBJ1-2, with no clear D. Per the germline V gene, CDR1 is MDHEN and CDR2 is SYDVKM. Trimming took off 5 bases at V and 3 bases at J, with 10 bases between the two ends. This CDR3 is built from 13 residues. The CDR3 protein is CASSGFGHYGYTF. The CDR3 bases are TGTGCCAGCAGTGGATTCGGCCACTATGGCTACACCTTC.

This clonotype was observed a few times. The chain uses TRBV2 and TRBJ1-2; D call uncertain. Germline CDR1 reads SNHLY; CDR2 reads FYNNEI. Trimming pared 5 bases from V and 1 base from J, leaving 5 bases between. CDR3 length: 12 residues. The CDR3 reads CASSLINYGYTF. Here the CDR3 DNA reads TGTGCCAGCAGTCTGATTAACTATGGCTACACCTTC.

By sample fraction, this clonotype is medium-sized (0.01 to 0.1%). This sequence joins TRBV19 and TRBJ2-3; 7 bases match TRBD1. Germline CDR1 LNHDA, CDR2 SQIVND (reference sequence). V dropped 7 bases and J dropped 4; count of bases not matched to a gene: 5. CDR3 length equals 13 residues. The CDR3 sequence: CASTNRGADTQYF. DNA for the CDR3: TGTGCCAGTACCAACAGGGGAGCAGATACGCAGTATTTT.

Sample share makes this clonotype medium-sized. V usage is TRBV6-2 or TRBV6-3 and J usage is TRBJ2-1; D is unclear. The germline V and J ends were trimmed by 6 bases and 7 bases, with 10 bases remaining between them. Germline CDR1 is MNHEY and CDR2 is SVGEGT. The CDR3 consists of 12 residues. This chain's CDR3 is CASRQKQNEQFF. The DNA of the CDR3 is TGTGCCAGCAGACAAAAGCAGAATGAGCAGTTCTTC.

The chain is built from TRBV28 and TRBJ2-7, with D tentatively TRBD2 (5 bases). The V and J ends lost 5 bases and 3 bases respectively, with 17 bases between them. Germline V CDR1 and CDR2: MDHEN, SYDVKM. The CDR3 contains 15 residues. CDR3 sequence reads: CASSPPRTGIYEQYF. The CDR3 DNA sequence: TGTGCCAGCAGTCCCCCTCGGACGGGGATCTACGAGCAGTACTTC. The full variable domain, in which reference TRBV28 and TRBJ2-7 provide the parts outside the CDR3, is DVKVTQSSRYLVKRTGEKVFLECVQDMDHENMFWYRQDPGLGLRLIYFSYDVKMKEKGDIPEGYSVSREKKERFSLILESASTNQTSMYLCASSPPRTGIYEQYFGPGTRLTVT.

This clonotype was seen more than once but under ten times. Here the CDR3 DNA reads TGCAGTGCTTTACAGGGGACGGTGAACACCGGGGAGCTGTTTTTT. Residues: CSALQGTVNTGELFF. This sequence joins TRBV20-1 and TRBJ2-2; 7 positions agree with TRBD1. The ends lost 5 bases at V and 1 base at J; junction bases unmatched: 7. The CDR3 contains 15 residues. Looked up from germline, CDR1 is DFQATT and CDR2 is SNEGSKA (reference sequence).

The gene calls are TRBV27 and TRBJ2-5; D call uncertain. Germline-derived CDR1 and CDR2 are MNHEY and SMNVEV (reference sequence). There are 13 residues in the CDR3. V was shortened by 0 bases and J by 2 bases, with 4 bases between the two germline ends. The CDR3 protein is CASSLSQQETQYF. In nucleotides, the CDR3 is TGTGCCAGCAGTTTATCACAACAAGAGACCCAGTACTTC.

The V and J genes are TRBV5-1 and TRBJ1-5, with D unclear. Looked up from germline, CDR1 is SGHRS and CDR2 is YFSETQ. Trimming left V 0 bases short and J 0 bases short, with 7 bases between. The CDR3 runs to 15 residues. DNA of the CDR3: TGCGCCAGCAGCTTGGATTCAGGTAGCAATCAGCCCCAGCATTTT. Protein product: CASSLDSGSNQPQHF.

In its sample, this clonotype is medium-sized. The chain has TRBV7-2 and TRBJ2-3; tentatively, D is TRBD2 (7 bases). The CDR3 consists of 13 residues. The germline V and J ends were trimmed by 11 bases and 2 bases, with 14 bases remaining between them. Germline CDR1 reads SGHTA; CDR2 reads FQGNSA. The CDR3 nucleotides read TGTGCCGGGGGGGGGCCCTCCACAGATACGCAGTATTTT. It encodes CAGGGPSTDTQYF.

The chain couples TRBV5-1 to TRBJ1-2; D call uncertain. Germline assignment: CDR1 SGHRS and CDR2 YFSETQ. CDR3 length: 13 amino acids. V lost 5 bases, J lost 3 bases, and 11 bases lay in between. Here the CDR3 DNA reads TGCGCCAGCAGACCCGGAGTGGACTATGGCTACACCTTC. Encoded protein: CASRPGVDYGYTF.

The CDR3 reads CATSRDRGGWVVAFF. The CDR3 DNA is TGTGCCACCAGCAGAGATCGAGGGGGGTGGGTTGTAGCTTTCTTT. The chain is built from TRBV15 and TRBJ1-1, with D tentatively TRBD1 (6 bases). Looked up from germline, CDR1 is LNHNV and CDR2 is YYDKDF (reference sequence). The CDR3 is 15 residues long. The V end lost 0 bases, the J end lost 10 bases, and 18 bases lay between the germline ends.

To note about this clonotype: A clone one base away is much larger, so this may be a read error. This chain connects TRBV30 to TRBJ2-1; no definite D call. The germline V and J ends were trimmed by 1 base and 5 bases, with 9 bases remaining between them. The CDR3 consists of 13 residues. Germline V gives CDR1 GTSNPN, CDR2 SVGIG (reference sequence). The DNA for the CDR3 is TGTGCCTGGAGTGGTACCTCGGACAATGAGCAGTTCTTC. Its protein product is CAWSGTSDNEQFF.

By its share, this clonotype is medium-sized. The chain employs TRBV18 and TRBJ2-3, with 8 bases that match TRBD2. The CDR3 extends over 17 amino acids. The germline V gene has CDR1 KGHSH and CDR2 LQKENI. V was pared by 6 bases and J by 0 bases, with 11 bases of the junction left unmatched. For the CDR3, the DNA is TGTGCCAGCTCCATGACCGAAGCGGGGGCTAGCACAGATACGCAGTATTTT. This codes for CASSMTEAGASTDTQYF.

The chain joins TRBV12-3 or TRBV12-4 to TRBJ2-3, with D possibly being TRBD2 (6 bases). V shed 2 bases and J shed 8 bases, with 8 bases lying between them. The CDR3 covers 12 residues. The CDR3: CASSLLGGTQYF. CDR3 coding DNA: TGTGCCAGCAGTTTATTGGGAGGTACGCAGTATTTT.

This clonotype qualifies as medium-sized (0.01 to 0.1%). This rearrangement joins TRBV5-1 to TRBJ1-2, with 8 bases fitting TRBD1. The V segment lost 0 bases and the J segment 4 bases; nucleotides outside the gene matches: 8. CDR3 size: 16 residues. CDR1 SGHRS and CDR2 YFSETQ come from the germline V gene. The CDR3 DNA reads as TGCGCCAGCAGCTTGGAAGGGGACAGGCCTAGCTATGGCTACACCTTC. Translation: CASSLEGDRPSYGYTF.

The genes are TRBV20-1 and TRBJ1-3; TRBD1 is a possible D gene (6 bases). This CDR3 is built from 13 residues. Germline V gives CDR1 DFQATT, CDR2 SNEGSKA (reference sequence). The ends were cut back, 5 bases at V and 3 bases at J, with 11 bases in the middle. The CDR3 sequence: CSALQGIGNTIYF. CDR3 nucleotide sequence: TGCAGTGCTTTACAGGGAATTGGAAACACCATATATTTT.

In this sample, this clonotype is medium-sized (0.01 to 0.1%). V usage is TRBV20-1 and J usage is TRBJ2-7; a weak D match, TRBD1 (6 bases). This CDR3 has 16 amino acids. Germline V gene lookup returns CDR1 DFQATT and CDR2 SNEGSKA (reference sequence). Trimming took 0 bases from V and 1 from J, leaving 16 bases between them. CDR3 in amino acids: CSARDYRKGESYEQYF. Here the CDR3 DNA reads TGCAGTGCTAGAGATTACCGAAAGGGGGAGTCCTACGAGCAGTACTTC.

This clonotype was seen more than once but under ten times. The chain couples TRBV24-1 to TRBJ2-2; D remains ambiguous. V was cut by 1 base and J by 4 bases, with 6 bases left in between. CDR3 size: 14 residues. Germline V gives CDR1 KGHDR, CDR2 SFDVKD. The DNA of the CDR3 is TGTGCCACCAGTGATTTTAAGGTCACCGGGGAGCTGTTTTTT. Amino acid sequence: CATSDFKVTGELFF.

This clonotype has just a few counts. This chain links TRBV7-8 with TRBJ2-1; no clear D gene. This CDR3 is built from 15 residues. V dropped 3 bases and J dropped 0 bases, with 9 bases sitting between them. Looked up from germline, CDR1 is SGHVS and CDR2 is FQNEAQ. The chain's CDR3 is CASSLDGSSYNEQFF. The CDR3 nucleotides read TGTGCCAGCAGCTTGGATGGAAGCTCCTACAATGAGCAGTTCTTC.

This clonotype was observed a few times. The chain combines TRBV29-1 with TRBJ1-1; the D gene is possibly TRBD1 (5 bases). Trimming pared 6 bases from V and 3 bases from J, leaving 5 bases between. The CDR3 runs 10 residues. Germline CDR1 reads SQVTM; CDR2 reads ANQGSEA. CDR3 sequence: CSVGDTEAFF. CDR3 coding DNA: TGCAGCGTGGGGGACACTGAAGCTTTCTTT.

This clonotype was recorded a few times. This chain joins TRBV29-1 and TRBJ1-1, with D unclear. The V end was cut by 6 bases, the J end by 1 base, with 6 bases between. Germline V gene lookup returns CDR1 SQVTM and CDR2 ANQGSEA. The CDR3 covers 11 residues. The chain's CDR3 is CSVRENTEAFF. In nucleotides, the CDR3 is TGCAGCGTGAGAGAGAACACTGAAGCTTTCTTT.

The V and J genes are TRBV5-1 and TRBJ1-1; 7 positions agree with TRBD1. The germline V gene has CDR1 SGHRS and CDR2 YFSETQ. The CDR3 spans 15 residues. V gave up 3 bases and J gave up 9 bases; unmatched junction bases: 14. The CDR3, as DNA: TGCGCCAGCAGCTCAACCGGGACAGAGCCCTATAAAGCTTTCTTT. This translates into CASSSTGTEPYKAFF.

This clonotype was observed a handful of times. J is TRBJ2-1 and V is TRBV5-1, with 9 positions matching TRBD1. V trimming: 0 bases; J trimming: 5 bases; junction bases outside the gene matches: 6. The CDR3 length is 16 residues. Germline CDR1 SGHRS, CDR2 YFSETQ. This chain's CDR3 is CASSLAADRGNNEQFF. As DNA, the CDR3 is TGCGCCAGCAGCTTGGCGGCGGACAGGGGAAACAATGAGCAGTTCTTC.

This clonotype was counted only a few times. This sequence joins TRBV28 and TRBJ2-3; tentative D call: TRBD2 (7 bases). This CDR3 contains 14 residues. The germline V gene has CDR1 MDHEN and CDR2 SYDVKM. Deletions cut 4 bases from V and 5 bases from J, with 13 bases between. CDR3 in DNA: TGTGCCAGCAGTTCGGGGGGCGGAAGAGATACGCAGTATTTT. This encodes CASSSGGGRDTQYF.

CDR3 sequence (DNA): TGTGCCAGCTTACTACAGGGGGCGACTGAAGCTTTCTTT. Its translation: CASLLQGATEAFF. The V gene is TRBV3-1, the J gene TRBJ1-1; 9 nucleotides agree with TRBD1. V lost 8 bases, J lost 5 bases, and 6 bases stayed unmatched. This CDR3 comprises 13 residues. The V gene's germline CDR1 is LGHDT and CDR2 YNNKEL (reference sequence).